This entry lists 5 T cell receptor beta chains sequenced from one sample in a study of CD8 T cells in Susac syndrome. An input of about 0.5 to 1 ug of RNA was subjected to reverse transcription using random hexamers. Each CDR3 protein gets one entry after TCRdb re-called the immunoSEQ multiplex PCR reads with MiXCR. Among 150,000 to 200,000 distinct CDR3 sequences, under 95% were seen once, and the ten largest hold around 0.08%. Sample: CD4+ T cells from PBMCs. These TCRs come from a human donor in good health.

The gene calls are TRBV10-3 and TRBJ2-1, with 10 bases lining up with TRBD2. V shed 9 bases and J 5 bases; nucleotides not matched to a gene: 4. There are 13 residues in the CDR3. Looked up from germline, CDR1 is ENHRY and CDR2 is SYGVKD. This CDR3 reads CAIEAGGHNEQFF. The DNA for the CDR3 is TGTGCCATTGAAGCGGGAGGGCACAATGAGCAGTTCTTC.

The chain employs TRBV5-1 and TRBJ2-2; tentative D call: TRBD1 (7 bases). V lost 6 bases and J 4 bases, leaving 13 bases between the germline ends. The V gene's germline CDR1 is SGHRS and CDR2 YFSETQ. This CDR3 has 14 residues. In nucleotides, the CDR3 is TGCGCCAGCAAGGTCCAGGGGGGCACCGGGGAGCTGTTTTTT. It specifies CASKVQGGTGELFF.

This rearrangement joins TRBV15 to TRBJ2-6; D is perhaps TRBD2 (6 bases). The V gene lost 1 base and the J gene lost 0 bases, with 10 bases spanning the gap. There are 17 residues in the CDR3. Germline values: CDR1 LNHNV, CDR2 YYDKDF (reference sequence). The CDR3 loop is CATSRGSGNSGANVLTF. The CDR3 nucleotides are TGTGCCACCAGCAGAGGTAGCGGAAACTCTGGGGCCAACGTCCTGACTTTC.

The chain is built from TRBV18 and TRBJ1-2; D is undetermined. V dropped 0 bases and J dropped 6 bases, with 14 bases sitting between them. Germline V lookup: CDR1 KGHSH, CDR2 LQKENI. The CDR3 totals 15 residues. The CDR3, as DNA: TGTGCCAGCTCACCACCTTTCGGAGGGTCGGATGGCTACACCTTC. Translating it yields CASSPPFGGSDGYTF. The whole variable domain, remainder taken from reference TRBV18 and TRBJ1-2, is NAGVMQNPRHLVRRRGQEARLRCSPMKGHSHVYWYRQLPEEGLKFMVYLQKENIIDESGMPKERFSAEFPKEGPSILRIQQVVRGDSAAYFCASSPPFGGSDGYTFGSGTRLTVV.

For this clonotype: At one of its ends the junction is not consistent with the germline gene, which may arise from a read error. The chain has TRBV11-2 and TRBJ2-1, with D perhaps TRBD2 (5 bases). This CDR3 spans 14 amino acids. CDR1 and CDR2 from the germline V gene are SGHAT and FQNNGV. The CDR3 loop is CATSLVAFYNEQFF. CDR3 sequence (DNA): TGTGCCACCAGCTTAGTAGCGTTTTACAATGAGCAGTTCTTC.